The TCR beta chain described here comes from a study of T cells after yellow fever vaccination. Regarding this clonotype: Its antigen remains unidentified.

The CDR3 is made up of 15 amino acids. The germline V gene encodes CDR1 SGHTA and CDR2 FQGNSA. The V gene lost 5 bases and the J gene lost 3 bases, with 15 bases spanning the gap. Study-wide findings and caveats: Boosting was followed by the reappearance of most primary-vaccination clones (just under 98% CD4, 85% to 90% CD8).

Generation of TCR cDNA used 5'RACE template switching (which added a universal primer site and UMIs). TCRdb itself ran the 5' RACE reads through MiXCR, one entry per CDR3 protein. The sample shows about 580,000 distinct CDR3 sequences, less than 20% of them seen only once. This sequence joins TRBV7-2 and TRBJ2-3; D is perhaps TRBD2 (5 bases). Sequenced here: PBMCs, sampled about 5 days after the first yellow fever vaccination. This sequence was found in a man younger than 35 who received the YFV17D yellow fever vaccine. CDR3 bases: TGTGCCAGCAGCCCGAGGTTCGGAGGAACAGATACGCAGTATTTT. Protein sequence: CASSPRFGGTDTQYF.